A single sample gave rise to the 26 T cell receptor beta chains below, sequenced in a study of molecular identifiers for immune sequencing clone quantification. TCRdb ran MiXCR on the PCR reads and lists one entry per CDR3 protein. The sample lists some 94,000 distinct CDR3 sequences; about 23% were seen once. The sequencing input was naive CD8+ T cells from blood, with Jurkat cell RNA spiked in. Sample subset: FACS-sorted CD8+CD4-CCR7+CD45RA+ naive T cells. Source of these receptors: a human donor in good health. Some libraries in this study had Jurkat cell RNA spiked in.

This clonotype was found a few times. The chain couples TRBV30 to TRBJ2-2; 9 bases map to TRBD2. J was trimmed by 0 bases and V by 0 bases; bases with no gene match: 5. This CDR3 comprises 17 residues. The germline V gene encodes CDR1 GTSNPN and CDR2 SVGIG (reference sequence). CDR3 sequence: CAWSVPAGGSNTGELFF. The CDR3 DNA reads TGTGCCTGGAGTGTACCAGCGGGGGGATCGAACACCGGGGAGCTGTTTTTT.

This clonotype was seen repeatedly, ten times or more. V gene TRBV7-9 combines with J gene TRBJ2-7, with TRBD2 matching 14 bases. Germline CDR1 reads SEHNR; CDR2 reads FQNEAQ (reference sequence). V was clipped by 6 bases and J by 5 bases; unmatched bases: 9. This CDR3 has 16 amino acids. DNA for the CDR3: TGTGCCAGCAGAAATACCGGGACTAGCGGGAGCCACGAGCAGTACTTC. This sequence encodes CASRNTGTSGSHEQYF.

This clonotype has ten or more counts. The chain recombines TRBV27 with TRBJ1-5, with 7 bases matching TRBD1. Germline loops: CDR1 MNHEY, CDR2 SMNVEV (reference sequence). The CDR3 has 14 amino acids. V lost 6 bases to trimming and J lost 6 bases; unmatched junction nucleotides: 8. The CDR3 DNA follows: TGTGCCAGCAGGGATTTACAGGGGTTTCAGCCCCAGCATTTT. Protein: CASRDLQGFQPQHF.

This clonotype was counted at least ten times. V and J are TRBV6-2 or TRBV6-3 and TRBJ2-2; a weak D match, TRBD1 (5 bases). The germline V gene encodes CDR1 MNHEY and CDR2 SVGEGT. The CDR3 covers 16 residues. V shed 5 bases and J shed 1 base, with 14 bases lying between them. The CDR3 bases are TGTGCCAGCAGTACCCTGACAGTAAGGAACACCGGGGAGCTGTTTTTT. This encodes CASSTLTVRNTGELFF.

With respect to this clonotype: Since a much larger clone is just one base distant, this may be a read error. This chain uses TRBV27 with TRBJ2-2, with a tentative D call TRBD2 (5 bases). The germline gives CDR1 MNHEY, CDR2 SMNVEV (reference sequence). This CDR3 is 16 amino acids long. The CDR3 loop is CASSLRPVGYTGELCF. DNA for the CDR3: TGTGCCAGCAGTTTACGGCCGGTTGGCTACACCGGGGAGCTGTGTTTT.

Turning to this clonotype: This may be a read error, as it is one base from a much larger clone. The chain has TRBV13 and TRBJ1-1; D is undetermined. Germline assignment: CDR1 PRHDT and CDR2 FYEKMQ (reference sequence). The CDR3 loop spans 14 amino acids. CDR3 bases: TGTGCCAGCGGCTTAGCCGCGGGCCCTCCAGCGTGGTTCTTT. This gives the protein CASGLAAGPPAWFF.

This clonotype was detected only a few times. It may be a read error: a sequence one base away is much more abundant. The V gene is TRBV4-1, the J gene TRBJ2-3, with TRBD1 identical over 10 bases. V lost 1 base and J lost 6; bases outside the gene matches: 4. The CDR3 loop spans 15 amino acids. In germline, CDR1 is MGHRA, CDR2 YSYEKL. CDR3 region: CASSQVGTGADTQYF. CDR3 sequence (DNA): TGCGCCAGCAGCCAAGTTGGGACAGGGGCTGATACGCAGTATTTT.

This clonotype was found a few times. The chain has TRBV4-1 and TRBJ1-1; the D gene is possibly TRBD1 (5 bases). Trimming took 6 bases from V and 7 from J, leaving 12 bases between them. Germline loops: CDR1 MGHRA, CDR2 YSYEKL. The CDR3 length is 12 residues. CDR3 DNA sequence: TGCGCCAGCAGGGACAACAGTTTTGAAGCTTTCTTT. Its protein product is CASRDNSFEAFF.

This chain links TRBV5-6 with TRBJ2-5; D is perhaps TRBD1 or TRBD2 (5 bases each). The germline CDR1 and CDR2 sequences are SGHDT and YYEEEE. The CDR3 length is 13 residues. V was pared by 0 bases and J by 4 bases, with 7 bases between. The CDR3 nucleotides read TGTGCCAGCAGCTTGGCGGGGCGAGAGACCCAGTACTTC. Amino acids: CASSLAGRETQYF.

Regarding this clonotype: This clone may be a read error of a much larger clone one base away. CDR3 amino acids: CATSVPGKTRGGETQYF. CDR3 coding DNA: TGTGCCACCAGTGTCCCTGGCAAAACTCGAGGCGGAGAGACCCAGTACTTC. The chain couples TRBV24-1 to TRBJ2-5, with D uncertain. The length of the CDR3 is 17 residues. The ends were cut back, 5 bases at V and 4 bases at J, with 22 bases in the middle. Germline CDR1 reads KGHDR; CDR2 reads SFDVKD.

CDR3 DNA: TGTGCCAGCAGTTACTCGATTACTAGCGGTCTAGCGAACACCGGGGAGCTGTTTTTT. Protein product: CASSYSITSGLANTGELFF. This sequence joins TRBV6-2 or TRBV6-3 and TRBJ2-2, with TRBD2 matching 8 bases. V was pared by 0 bases and J by 0 bases, with 9 bases of the junction left unmatched. CDR3 length: 19 amino acids. Germline V CDR1 and CDR2: MNHEY, SVGEGT.

For the CDR3, the DNA is TGTGCCAGCAGCACAGGGGATTTGTTAGACAATGAGCAGTTCTTC. Residues: CASSTGDLLDNEQFF. This chain links TRBV6-5 with TRBJ2-1; 7 bases agree with TRBD1. This CDR3 contains 15 residues. Germline CDR1 and CDR2: MNHEY and SVGAGI. V shed 6 bases, J shed 5 bases, and the junction held 10 bases outside the gene matches.

The chain combines TRBV6-5 with TRBJ2-2; TRBD1 is a possible D gene (5 bases). Germline V lookup: CDR1 MNHEY, CDR2 SVGAGI. Trimming pared 3 bases from V and 4 bases from J, leaving 9 bases between. CDR3 length: 14 residues. In DNA, the CDR3 is TGTGCCAGCAGTTATGGGGCCGGCACCGGGGAGCTGTTTTTT. This sequence encodes CASSYGAGTGELFF.

V is TRBV19 and J is TRBJ2-2; possibly TRBD2 for D (7 bases). CDR3 length: 15 amino acids. Germline V gene lookup returns CDR1 LNHDA and CDR2 SQIVND (reference sequence). V dropped 7 bases and J dropped 5 bases, with 17 bases sitting between them. The CDR3 spells CASTMGGQGTGELFF. The CDR3 coding sequence is TGTGCCAGTACTATGGGGGGGCAAGGGACCGGGGAGCTGTTTTTT.

Concerning this clonotype itself: This may stem from a read error, because a much larger clone lies one nucleotide away. V usage is TRBV2 and J usage is TRBJ2-3; D unresolved. Germline V gene lookup returns CDR1 SNHLY and CDR2 FYNNEI. This CDR3 region has 17 residues. In nucleotides, the CDR3 is TGTGCCAGCAGTGAAAGGTGGTCTTACGAACTTACGGGCCAGTTGCATTTT. This sequence encodes CASSERWSYELTGQLHF.

The J gene is TRBJ2-5, the V gene TRBV20-1; TRBD2 matches 10 bases. Germline V CDR1 and CDR2: DFQATT, SNEGSKA (reference sequence). The CDR3 is made up of 16 amino acids. The V gene end was trimmed by 3 bases and the J gene end by 4 bases; junction bases not matched to a gene: 11. The CDR3 here is CSASDVSLAGAETQYF. CDR3 bases: TGCAGTGCTAGTGACGTTAGCCTAGCGGGGGCAGAGACCCAGTACTTC.

Details on this clonotype: A read error may produce the germline difference seen at one junction end. This chain uses TRBV7-2 with TRBJ2-7; D is unclear. The CDR3 covers 15 residues. The V gene's germline CDR1 is SGHTA and CDR2 FQGNSA. CDR3 residues: CASSLLLEHSYAQSF. CDR3 DNA sequence: TGTGCCAGCAGCCTGTTGCTCGAGCACTCCTACGCGCAGTCCTTC.

This clonotype was observed at least ten times. CDR3 protein: CASSFGGDEQYF. The CDR3 region has the DNA TGTGCCAGCAGTTTCGGAGGTGACGAGCAGTACTTC. This chain joins TRBV6-6 and TRBJ2-7; tentative D call: TRBD2 (5 bases). Germline V gene lookup returns CDR1 MNHNY and CDR2 SVGAGI (reference sequence). The V end lost 4 bases, the J end lost 5 bases, and 9 bases lay between the germline ends. The CDR3 sequence is 12 residues long.

The table lists this clonotype with many counts. V gene TRBV5-6 combines with J gene TRBJ2-7; D is undetermined. CDR1 and CDR2 from the germline V gene are SGHDT and YYEEEE. With 0 bases removed from V and 1 base from J, the gap between germline ends came to 8 bases. The CDR3 covers 14 residues. The CDR3 loop is CASSLASWSYEQYF. CDR3 DNA: TGTGCCAGCAGCTTGGCATCTTGGTCCTACGAGCAGTACTTC.

This clonotype was counted many times. The chain carries TRBV3-1 and TRBJ2-3; D ambiguous. V was shortened by 1 base and J by 0 bases, with 5 bases between the two germline ends. Germline V gene data show CDR1 as LGHDT and CDR2 as YNNKEL (reference sequence). There are 14 residues in the CDR3. The CDR3 region has the DNA TGTGCCAGCAGCCAAGTGTCGAGCACAGATACGCAGTATTTT. Translated, it gives CASSQVSSTDTQYF.

The V call is TRBV6-5, the J call TRBJ1-4, with D perhaps matching TRBD1 (5 bases). The CDR3 loop spans 14 amino acids. With 0 bases removed from V and 7 bases from J, the gap between germline ends came to 9 bases. Germline loops: CDR1 MNHEY, CDR2 SVGAGI. The CDR3 sequence is CASSYSGGTEKLFF. The CDR3, as DNA: TGTGCCAGCAGTTACTCGGGGGGGACTGAAAAACTGTTTTTT.

This clonotype occurred many times. The CDR3 nucleotides are TGCGCCAGCAGCACCAGCCCAACACAGGGGATCCATGGCTACACCTTC. This sequence encodes CASSTSPTQGIHGYTF. The chain is built from TRBV4-3 and TRBJ1-2; 7 bases match TRBD1. Per germline, CDR1 LGHNA and CDR2 YSLEER. V lost 5 bases and J lost 6; bases outside the gene matches: 15. This CDR3 region has 16 residues.

In this sample, this clonotype turned up many times. The V and J genes are TRBV7-8 and TRBJ2-7; D perhaps matches TRBD1 (6 bases). The CDR3 has 17 residues. Trimming left V 3 bases short and J 4 bases short, with 22 bases between. Germline values: CDR1 SGHVS, CDR2 FQNEAQ. CDR3 sequence (DNA): TGTGCCAGCAGCTTCGGTAGTGGGACACCGCCTGAGTACGAGCAGTACTTC. Translating it yields CASSFGSGTPPEYEQYF.

This clonotype was seen repeatedly, ten times or more. The V and J genes are TRBV19 and TRBJ2-5; possibly TRBD1 for D (5 bases). Trimming stripped 8 bases from V and 5 bases from J, with 15 bases between. The CDR3 is 13 amino acids. Germline CDR1 is LNHDA and CDR2 is SQIVND (reference sequence). CDR3 region: CASGAENGETQYF. CDR3 coding DNA: TGTGCCAGTGGGGCCGAAAATGGGGAGACCCAGTACTTC.

V usage is TRBV20-1 and J usage is TRBJ2-7, with 7 bases that match TRBD2. Germline trimming cut 6 bases from V and 5 bases from J; bases unmatched to any gene: 13. CDR3 length equals 14 residues. Looked up from germline, CDR1 is DFQATT and CDR2 is SNEGSKA (reference sequence). The CDR3 nucleotides read TGCAGTGCCCATCGGGCTAGCGGCCTGCACGAGCAGTACTTC. It specifies CSAHRASGLHEQYF.

CDR3 protein: CASSFGGQTYEQYF. The CDR3 DNA is TGTGCCAGCAGCTTTGGAGGACAAACCTACGAGCAGTACTTC. This chain connects TRBV7-9 to TRBJ2-7; D tentatively reads TRBD1 or TRBD2 (5 bases each). This CDR3 has 14 residues. V gave up 3 bases and J gave up 2 bases, with 11 bases separating them. The germline CDR1 and CDR2 sequences are SEHNR and FQNEAQ (reference sequence).